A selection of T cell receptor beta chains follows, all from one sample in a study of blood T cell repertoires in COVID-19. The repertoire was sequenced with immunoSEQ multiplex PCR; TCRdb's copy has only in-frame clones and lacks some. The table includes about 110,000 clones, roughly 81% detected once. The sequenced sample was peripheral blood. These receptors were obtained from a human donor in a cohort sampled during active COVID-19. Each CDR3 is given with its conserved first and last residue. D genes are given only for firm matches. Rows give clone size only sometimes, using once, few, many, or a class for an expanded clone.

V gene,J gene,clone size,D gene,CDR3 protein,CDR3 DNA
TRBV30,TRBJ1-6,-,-,CAWSVKENGGSPLHF,TGTGCCTGGAGTGTAAAGGAGAATGGCGGCTCACCCCTCCACTTT
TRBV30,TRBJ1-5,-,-,CAWSERSNSKHF,TGTGCCTGGAGTGAGAGATCCAACTCAAAGCATTTT
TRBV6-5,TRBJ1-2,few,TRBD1,CASSYPGTGVYTF,TGTGCCAGCAGTTATCCCGGGACAGGTGTCTACACCTTC
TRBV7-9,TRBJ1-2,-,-,CASSYSGEIGYTF,TGTGCCAGCAGCTATTCAGGGGAGATTGGCTACACCTTC
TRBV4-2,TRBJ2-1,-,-,CASSQDRQRNNEQFF,TGTGCCAGCAGCCAAGATCGACAGAGGAACAATGAGCAGTTCTTC
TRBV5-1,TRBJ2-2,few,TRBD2,CASSLAGTRVPGTGELFF,TGCGCCAGCAGCTTGGCCGGGACTAGGGTACCGGGCACCGGGGAGCTGTTTTTT
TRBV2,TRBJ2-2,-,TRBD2,CASKNLAGASGELFF,TGTGCCAGCAAGAACCTAGCGGGGGCGTCCGGGGAGCTGTTTTTT
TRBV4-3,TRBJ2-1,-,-,CASSQVGSDEQFF,TGCGCCAGCAGCCAAGTGGGGAGCGATGAGCAGTTCTTC
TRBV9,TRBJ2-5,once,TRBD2,CASSATSGDLQETQYF,TGTGCCAGCAGCGCGACTAGCGGGGATCTCCAAGAGACCCAGTACTTC
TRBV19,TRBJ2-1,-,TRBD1,CASSIAPGQGSYNEQFF,TGTGCCAGTAGTATAGCCCCTGGACAGGGCTCCTACAATGAGCAGTTCTTC